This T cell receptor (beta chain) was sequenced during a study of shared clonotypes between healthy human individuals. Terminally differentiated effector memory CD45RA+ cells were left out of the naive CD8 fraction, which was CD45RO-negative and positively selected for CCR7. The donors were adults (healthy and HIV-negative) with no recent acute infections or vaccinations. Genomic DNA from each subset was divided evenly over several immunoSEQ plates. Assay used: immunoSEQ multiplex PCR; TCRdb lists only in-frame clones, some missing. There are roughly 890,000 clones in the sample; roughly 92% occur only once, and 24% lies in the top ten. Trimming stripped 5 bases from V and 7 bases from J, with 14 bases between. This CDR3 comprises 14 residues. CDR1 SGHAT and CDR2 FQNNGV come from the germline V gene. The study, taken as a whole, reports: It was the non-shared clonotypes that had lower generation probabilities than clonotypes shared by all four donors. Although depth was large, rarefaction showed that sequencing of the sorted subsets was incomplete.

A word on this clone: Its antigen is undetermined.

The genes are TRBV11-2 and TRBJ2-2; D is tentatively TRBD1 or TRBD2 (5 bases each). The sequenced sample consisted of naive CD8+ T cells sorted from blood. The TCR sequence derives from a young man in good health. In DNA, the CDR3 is TGTGCCAGCAGCCCCCCCGGGGCGGGCGGGGAGCTGTTTTTT. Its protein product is CASSPPGAGGELFF.